These 15 T cell receptor beta chains were sequenced from one sample in a study of cytomegalovirus exposure and HLA in healthy donors. PCR amplification relied on 60 Vbeta primers (plus 13 Jbeta primers). The repertoire was sequenced with immunoSEQ multiplex PCR; TCRdb's copy has only in-frame clones and lacks some. The table lists about 150,000 clones, approximately 86% of them singletons. Sample: PBMCs. These receptors came from a woman aged 45-65 years in good health and CMV-seropositive.

Concerning this clone itself: A read error may produce the germline difference seen at one junction end. The V call is TRBV7-9, the J call TRBJ2-1, with 8 bases fitting TRBD1. From germline, CDR1 is SEHNR and CDR2 FQNEAQ (reference sequence). The CDR3 is 14 amino acids. The CDR3 DNA sequence: TGTTCCAGCAGCTTAACACAGGGGGTTAATGAGCAGTTCTTC. Its translation is CSSSLTQGVNEQFF.

This clone was observed once. The chain has TRBV25-1 and TRBJ1-4; 9 bases match TRBD1. This CDR3 has 15 amino acids. In germline, CDR1 is MGHDK, CDR2 SYGVNS. With 0 bases clipped from V and 8 bases from J, the junction kept 4 bases outside the gene matches. The CDR3 sequence is CASSEYVGTGEKLFF. In nucleotides, the CDR3 is TGTGCCAGCAGTGAATATGTCGGGACAGGGGAAAAACTGTTTTTT.

The gene calls are TRBV7-9 and TRBJ2-7; TRBD1 aligns across 12 bases. After removal of 6 bases from V and 5 bases from J, the junction contained 5 bases not matched to a gene. Germline CDR1 is SEHNR and CDR2 is FQNEAQ (reference sequence). The CDR3 loop spans 14 amino acids. The CDR3 is CASSRDRGLDEQYF. In DNA, the CDR3 is TGTGCCAGCAGTCGGGACAGGGGGCTCGACGAGCAGTACTTC.

The J gene is TRBJ2-3, the V gene TRBV7-3, with TRBD2 as a possible D gene (5 bases). V gave up 2 bases and J gave up 4 bases, with 7 bases separating them. Germline assignment: CDR1 SGHTA and CDR2 FQGTGA. This CDR3 region has 13 residues. The CDR3 loop is CASSLGSADTQYF. CDR3 nucleotides: TGTGCCAGCAGCTTAGGTAGCGCAGATACGCAGTATTTT. Filled out from reference TRBV7-3 and TRBJ2-3, the complete variable domain reads GAGVSQTPSNKVTEKGKYVELRCDPISGHTALYWYRQSLGQGPEFLIYFQGTGAADDSGLPNDRFFAVRPEGSVSTLKIQRTERGDSAVYLCASSLGSADTQYFGPGTRLTVL.

The chain combines TRBV10-3 with TRBJ2-2; 9 nucleotides align to TRBD1. This CDR3 spans 16 amino acids. CDR1 and CDR2 (germline): ENHRY, SYGVKD. The J segment lost 4 bases and the V segment lost 0 bases, leaving 3 bases of the junction unmatched. The CDR3 here is CAISESGTGITGELFF. For the CDR3, the DNA is TGTGCCATCAGTGAGTCAGGGACAGGGATCACCGGGGAGCTGTTTTTT.

The rearrangement joins TRBV23-1 to TRBJ2-3, with 8 positions matching TRBD2. TRBV23-1 is annotated as an ORF whose role is uncertain. The CDR3 totals 18 residues. Trimming cost V 3 bases and J 0 bases; bases outside gene matches: 11. The CDR3 sequence: CASSQPAGERDSTDTQYF. The CDR3 coding sequence is TGCGCCAGCAGTCAGCCAGCGGGGGAACGGGATAGCACAGATACGCAGTATTTT.

J is TRBJ2-2 and V is TRBV29-1, with D perhaps matching TRBD1 (6 bases). V was shortened by 8 bases and J by 2 bases, with 12 bases between the two germline ends. CDR3 length: 13 residues. CDR1 and CDR2 (germline): SQVTM, ANQGSEA. The CDR3 DNA reads as TGCAGCTACCGCAGGGGCAACACCGGGGAGCTGTTTTTT. Encoded protein: CSYRRGNTGELFF.

This clone appeared a few times. V usage is TRBV18 and J usage is TRBJ1-3; a possible D gene is TRBD1 (5 bases). Germline-derived CDR1 and CDR2 are KGHSH and LQKENI. This CDR3 has 16 residues. Trimming pared 2 bases from V and 0 bases from J, leaving 11 bases between. CDR3 in DNA: TGTGCCAGCTCACCAGGGGCCCCTAACTCTGGAAACACCATATATTTT. This encodes CASSPGAPNSGNTIYF.

The chain couples TRBV2 to TRBJ2-7; TRBD1 matches 10 bases. The germline V gene encodes CDR1 SNHLY and CDR2 FYNNEI. After removal of 6 bases from V and 2 bases from J, the junction contained 10 bases not matched to a gene. CDR3 length equals 16 residues. The CDR3 bases are TGTGCCAGCAGCGGCACTCCGGGACAGGGGACCTACGAGCAGTACTTC. This codes for CASSGTPGQGTYEQYF.

This clone has only one observation. This chain joins TRBV30 and TRBJ1-5, with no clear D. The CDR3 consists of 13 residues. Germline CDR1 reads GTSNPN; CDR2 reads SVGIG (reference sequence). V was cut by 1 base and J by 9 bases, with 13 bases left in between. CDR3 nucleotides: TGTGCCTGGAGTGCCATGGCGGGCCGGCCCCAGCATTTT. It is translated as CAWSAMAGRPQHF.

The rearrangement links TRBV29-1 to TRBJ2-2; 8 bases align to TRBD2. The V and J ends lost 8 bases and 4 bases, in that order; junction bases with no gene match: 6. The V gene's germline CDR1 is SQVTM and CDR2 ANQGSEA. CDR3 length: 13 residues. CDR3 sequence reads: CSSSGGGTGELFF. The CDR3 region has the DNA TGCAGCTCCTCCGGGGGGGGCACCGGGGAGCTGTTTTTT.

As to this clone: Other DNA sequences of this sample code for an identical CDR3. The genes are TRBV7-2 and TRBJ1-1; TRBD1 matches 7 bases. J lost 1 base, V lost 5 bases, and 4 bases had no gene match. Germline lookup yields CDR1 SGHTA and CDR2 FQGNSA. The CDR3 is made up of 14 amino acids. The CDR3 loop is CASSIRQGNTEAFF. CDR3 coding DNA: TGTGCCAGCAGCATTCGACAGGGGAACACTGAAGCTTTCTTT.

CDR3 protein: CASSLVARVNTEAFF. DNA for the CDR3: TGTGCCAGCAGCTTGGTGGCCAGGGTAAATACTGAAGCTTTCTTT. This rearrangement joins TRBV5-5 to TRBJ1-1; tentative D call: TRBD1 (5 bases). Germline V gene data show CDR1 as SGHKS and CDR2 as YYEKEE (reference sequence). There are 15 residues in the CDR3. Deletions cut 0 bases from V and 5 bases from J, with 14 bases between.

The chain has TRBV7-9 and TRBJ1-1, with D possibly matching TRBD1 (6 bases). This CDR3 is built from 14 residues. Trimming took off 1 base at V and 5 bases at J, with 11 bases between the two ends. In germline, CDR1 is SEHNR, CDR2 FQNEAQ (reference sequence). CDR3 residues: CASSLDRVDTEAFF. DNA of the CDR3: TGTGCCAGCAGCTTAGACAGGGTGGATACTGAAGCTTTCTTT. Looking up the rest from reference TRBV7-9 and TRBJ1-1 gives the full variable domain: DTGVSQNPRHKITKRGQNVTFRCDPISEHNRLYWYRQTLGQGPEFLTYFQNEAQLEKSRLLSDRFSAERPKGSFSTLEIQRTEQGDSAMYLCASSLDRVDTEAFFGQGTRLTVV.

In this sample, this clone turned up a few times. The V and J genes are TRBV28 and TRBJ2-3, with 7 bases identical to TRBD2. The CDR3 covers 14 residues. Per the germline V gene, CDR1 is MDHEN and CDR2 is SYDVKM. The J segment lost 10 bases and the V segment lost 3 bases, leaving 10 bases of the junction unmatched. CDR3 nucleotides: TGTGCCAGCAGTTTCTTGGGGAGGGGCCGCCCGCAGTATTTT. Protein sequence: CASSFLGRGRPQYF.